This paragraph reports one T cell receptor beta chain. Its antigen remains undetermined. No much larger clonotype is one base removed from it; base qualities were not supplied. Ficoll-Paque density gradient centrifugation was used to isolate PBMCs. Sequencing relied on an Illumina NovaSeq 6000. Using 5'RACE with constant-segment primers, TCRalpha and TCRbeta cDNA libraries were constructed, with sample barcodes and unique molecular identifiers added in the process. RNA was extracted from every sample with Trizol reagent. Amplification of the libraries took two PCR steps, and the second step added a second sample barcode plus Illumina TruSeq adapters. The libraries were sequenced on an Illumina NovaSeq using 2 x 150 bp paired-end reads. The paper's processing steps were these. With migec v1.2.7, reads were demultiplexed and then collapsed into UMI-guided consensus sequences. Using mixcr v2.1.11, UMI consensuses were aligned to TRA and TRB V and J templates and then assembled into clonotypes. Expanded or contracted clonotypes were those called significant by both edgeR and NoisET, with noise models trained on biological replicates. For edgeR calls, the thresholds were a false discovery rate-adjusted p below 0.01 and a log2 fold-change of 1. PCA with hierarchical clustering of max-normalized trajectories of the 1000 most abundant clonotypes was used as exploratory dynamics analysis. Each responding clone was given a CD4 or CD8 phenotype based on the CD4+ and CD8+ repertoires, which had been sequenced separately. The public reads were run again by TCRdb, first through fastp at Q25 and then through MiXCR, and only productive beta chains were kept. Identical CDR3 proteins give one entry, which carries the most common genes and DNA. V and J calls and clone size were set by TCRdb, not the authors. The sample profile shows around 110,000 distinct CDR3 sequences; approximately 15% of them were found once. Of the sample, 25% to 30% is held by the ten largest clones.

V loses 6 bases of germline sequence and J loses 0 bases, and the interval between the two ends is 16 bases. Via the germline V gene, CDR1 is LGHNA and CDR2 YNFKEQ. Counted from cysteine to phenylalanine, this CDR3 has 16 amino acids. This entry keeps only the CDR3 DNA: 48 bases, framed from base 1. The data originate from a study of T-cell memory formation after mild COVID-19 (dated by TCRdb to about 2021). Looking at the study overall: TCR sequence clusters from the two donors were largely donor specific. The cohort comprised two young, previously healthy adult volunteers, one female and one male. In a couple of donors, T-cell clones that expanded and contracted after mild COVID-19 were followed by sequencing TCRalpha and TCRbeta repertoires longitudinally.

Summary of the overall study and its limitations: Whether the second-wave clones peaking on day 37 were SARS-CoV-2 specific was not confirmed. Contracting CD4+ clones turned up mainly in the CM and EM memory subsets, whereas EMRA was where CD8+ clones were enriched. Some responding clones were found in pre-infection memory, which suggests that pre-existing cross-reactive memory T cells took part in the SARS-CoV-2 response. From day 15 to 85, contracting clones showed balanced CD4/CD8 phenotypes, whereas a second wave of clones that expanded from day 15 to 37 leaned towards CD4+. Only two mild cases were covered by the study, and larger cohorts that include severe cases with pre-infection samples were considered necessary.

The origin of this receptor is an adult woman who had mild COVID-19 (a few samples of this study predate the infection). The sample titles of this study are shuffled in the database, so cell type and time point are left out; the donor was told from shared clones. Sequenced material: PBMCs or a T cell subset sorted from them (not recorded which). The sequence joins TRBV4-2 to TRBJ2-3, and possibly TRBD1, on 5 matching bases. The encoded CDR3 is CASSPLTEASTDTQYF. The bases are TGTGCCAGCAGTCCCTTGACAGAAGCTAGCACAGATACGCAGTATTTT.